Below are 20 T cell receptor beta chains sequenced from a single sample in a study of tumor and adjacent non-tumor tissue in lung cancer. This sample's RNA came from whole unsorted tissue. A modified ARM-PCR protocol with three rounds of nested PCR amplified TCRbeta. A single record per CDR3 protein comes from TCRdb applying MiXCR to the multiplex PCR reads. Of 200,000 to 250,000 distinct CDR3 sequences in the sample, roughly 70% were seen once. Sequenced sample: lung tumor tissue. The source of these receptors is a man aged 55 to 69 with non-small cell lung cancer.

The chain employs TRBV11-2 and TRBJ2-5, with D possibly being TRBD2 (7 bases). The V and J ends lost 5 bases and 5 bases respectively, with 21 bases between them. In germline, CDR1 is SGHAT, CDR2 FQNNGV. This CDR3 contains 16 residues. The chain's CDR3 is CASSPRMGGPNETQYF. CDR3 nucleotide sequence: TGTGCCAGCAGCCCCAGAATGGGGGGGCCAAATGAGACCCAGTACTTC. Full variable domain (outside the CDR3, taken from reference TRBV11-2 and TRBJ2-5): EAGVAQSPRYKIIEKRQSVAFWCNPISGHATLYWYQQILGQGPKLLIQFQNNGVVDDSQLPKDRFSAERLKGVDSTLKIQPAKLEDSAVYLCASSPRMGGPNETQYFGPGTRLLVL.

This clonotype appeared a single time. This may stem from a read error, because a much larger clone lies one nucleotide away. CDR3 sequence: CSAFPSGRGNQLQHF. CDR3 DNA sequence: TGCAGTGCTTTTCCCAGCGGCCGGGGCAATCAGCTCCAGCATTTT. The rearrangement links TRBV20-1 to TRBJ1-5; a possible D gene is TRBD1 (5 bases). The germline V gene encodes CDR1 DFQATT and CDR2 SNEGSKA (reference sequence). The CDR3 is 15 residues long.

This rearrangement joins TRBV5-4 to TRBJ1-1; D might be TRBD1 (5 bases). Trimming stripped 1 base from V and 4 bases from J, with 11 bases between. This CDR3 is 14 amino acids long. The germline V gene encodes CDR1 SGHNT and CDR2 YYREEE (reference sequence). The CDR3 DNA reads TGTGCCAGCAGCTTGACACCGGGACCCACTGAAGCTTTCTTT. Protein product: CASSLTPGPTEAFF.

This clonotype was seen repeatedly, ten times or more. This chain links TRBV6-5 with TRBJ2-5, with TRBD2 matching over 13 bases. Unmatched junction bases numbered 9, after V lost 6 bases and J lost 5 bases. CDR3 length: 16 amino acids. From germline, CDR1 is MNHEY and CDR2 SVGAGI. The DNA for the CDR3 is TGTGCCAGCAGGGAAAGACTAGCGGGGGGAGCGGAGACCCAGTACTTC. Its protein product is CASRERLAGGAETQYF.

A word on this clonotype: The junction departs from germline at one end; a sequencing error may be responsible. This chain links TRBV6-2 or TRBV6-3 with TRBJ2-1; a possible D gene is TRBD2 (5 bases). The germline V gene encodes CDR1 MNHEY and CDR2 SVGEGT. The CDR3 spans 15 residues. Here the CDR3 DNA reads TGTACCAGCAGCAAAGGAGGCGGTAGGGCCAATGAGCAGTTCTTC. Protein: CTSSKGGGRANEQFF.

About this clonotype: At one end, the junction sequence differs from germline, possibly due to a read error. The chain recombines TRBV13 with TRBJ2-3; D uncertain. Germline V gene lookup returns CDR1 PRHDT and CDR2 FYEKMQ (reference sequence). The CDR3 has 16 amino acids. CDR3 nucleotide sequence: TGTGCCAGCAGCTTAGCGGCCCGAAGGAAAACAGAAACGCAGTATTTT. It encodes CASSLAARRKTETQYF.

About this clonotype itself: Mismatch with germline at one junction end may stem from a read error. The V gene is TRBV6-2 or TRBV6-3, the J gene TRBJ2-7; 7 bases fit TRBD1. Germline V CDR1 and CDR2: MNHEY, SVGEGT. The length of the CDR3 is 15 residues. The CDR3 protein is CASSYGRGISYEEYF. CDR3 coding DNA: TGTGCCAGCAGTTACGGCAGGGGGATCTCCTACGAGGAGTACTTC.

The rearrangement uses TRBV11-3 and TRBJ2-1; D may be TRBD2 (5 bases). CDR3 length equals 14 residues. The germline gives CDR1 SGHNT, CDR2 YENEEA. V lost 0 bases and J 10 bases, leaving 13 bases between the germline ends. The CDR3 sequence: CASSLDLANGEQFF. CDR3 DNA sequence: TGTGCCAGCAGCTTAGACCTAGCTAACGGAGAGCAGTTCTTC.

As concerns this clonotype: The junction departs from the called germline gene at one end, perhaps through a read error. The chain couples TRBV20-1 to TRBJ2-7; D might be TRBD1 (6 bases). This CDR3 contains 13 residues. CDR1 is DFQATT and CDR2 is SNEGSKA in the germline V gene (reference sequence). Written as DNA, the CDR3 is TGCGGCGAGAATGGACAGCTCTCCTACGAGCAATATTTC. It is translated as CGENGQLSYEQYF.

Of note for this clonotype: Compared with germline, one end of the junction differs, possibly owing to a read error. The chain links TRBV20-1 to TRBJ1-2; no reliable D call. CDR1 is DFQATT, CDR2 SNEGSKA, per germline (reference sequence). The CDR3 runs to 15 residues. Here the CDR3 reads CSARDRQLNLYDYTF. The CDR3, as DNA: TGCAGTGCTAGAGATCGGCAGTTAAACCTGTATGACTACACCTTC.

This clonotype has more than one count but fewer than ten. Possible read error: a much larger clone is one base away. The V and J genes are TRBV11-3 and TRBJ1-1, with 8 bases lining up with TRBD1. Germline CDR1 is SGHNT and CDR2 is YENEEA. The CDR3 covers 16 residues. The chain's CDR3 is CANSLGRDRLGYQAFF. For the CDR3, the DNA is TGTGCCAACAGCTTAGGCCGGGACAGGCTGGGCTACCAAGCTTTCTTT. Filled out from reference TRBV11-3 and TRBJ1-1, the complete variable domain reads EAGVVQSPRYKIIEKKQPVAFWCNPISGHNTLYWYLQNLGQGPELLIRYENEEAVDDSQLPKDRFSAERLKGVDSTLKIQPAELGDSAVYLCANSLGRDRLGYQAFFGQGTRLTVV.

This clonotype has a single count. A much more abundant neighbour one base away suggests this may be a read error. The chain carries TRBV20-1 and TRBJ2-5; 7 bases map to TRBD2. CDR1 is DFQATT, CDR2 SNEGSKA, per germline (reference sequence). This CDR3 is built from 15 residues. CDR3 bases: TGCAGTACTAGAGTTTACGGGGGGAACCAAGAGACCCAGTACTTC. It translates to CSTRVYGGNQETQYF.

The chain couples TRBV29-1 to TRBJ2-4; 7 nucleotides align to TRBD2. Trimming at V came to 7 bases and at J to 2 bases, leaving 8 bases not matched to a gene. This CDR3 contains 14 residues. Looked up from germline, CDR1 is SQVTM and CDR2 is ANQGSEA. This CDR3 is CSAGAGTTKNIQYF. As DNA, the CDR3 is TGCAGCGCCGGAGCCGGGACTACCAAAAACATTCAGTACTTC.

The rearrangement joins TRBV6-2 or TRBV6-3 to TRBJ2-7; D is unclear. Trimming pared 7 bases from V and 0 bases from J, leaving 16 bases between. The CDR3 totals 15 residues. Germline CDR1 MNHEY, CDR2 SVGEGT. CDR3 protein: CASTTRTQSSYEQYF. The CDR3 DNA is TGTGCCAGCACCACCAGGACCCAAAGCTCCTACGAGCAGTACTTC.

Comment on this clonotype: Germline is not matched at one junction end, which may reflect a read error. V usage is TRBV29-1 and J usage is TRBJ2-5; 11 nucleotides align to TRBD1. The CDR3 spans 16 residues. Per the germline V gene, CDR1 is SQVTM and CDR2 is ANQGSEA. CDR3 nucleotides: TGCAGCGTTCATACCGGGACAGGGGGGGGTGGGTGGACCCAATACTTC. It translates to CSVHTGTGGGGWTQYF.

V gene TRBV12-3 or TRBV12-4 combines with J gene TRBJ2-1; D possibly matches TRBD1 or TRBD2 (5 bases each). This CDR3 is 16 amino acids long. CDR3 protein: CVSSLGTRRFYNEQFF. The CDR3 bases are TGTGTCAGTAGTTTGGGGACGCGACGGTTCTACAATGAGCAGTTCTTC.

The chain links TRBV20-1 to TRBJ2-5; 8 nucleotides agree with TRBD2. The CDR3 is made up of 18 amino acids. The V segment lost 3 bases and the J segment 5 bases; nucleotides outside the gene matches: 20. Germline V CDR1 and CDR2: DFQATT, SNEGSKA (reference sequence). This CDR3 is CSASPSFISSGSWETQYF. The CDR3 nucleotides read TGCAGTGCTAGCCCTAGCTTTATATCCAGCGGGAGCTGGGAGACCCAGTACTTC.

The chain employs TRBV11-2 and TRBJ1-5; D call uncertain. CDR3 size: 14 residues. Germline V lookup: CDR1 SGHAT, CDR2 FQNNGV. Trimming took 2 bases from V and 6 from J, leaving 11 bases between them. The CDR3 is CASSLPRRSQPQHF. The CDR3 nucleotides are TGTGCCAGCAGCTTACCCCGGAGGAGTCAGCCCCAGCATTTT.

A few counts support this clonotype. This chain links TRBV14 with TRBJ2-7, with 9 bases lining up with TRBD1. This CDR3 is built from 13 residues. From germline, CDR1 is SGHDN and CDR2 FVKESK. Trimming removed 4 bases from V and 8 bases from J; junction bases left unmatched: 6. The CDR3 is CASSLGTGPKQYF. As DNA, the CDR3 is TGTGCCAGCAGCCTCGGGACAGGGCCGAAGCAGTACTTC.

A remark on this clonotype: At one end the junction does not follow the germline gene, possibly because of a read error. The chain uses TRBV12-3 or TRBV12-4 and TRBJ1-4; D is possibly TRBD1 (5 bases). The CDR3 is made up of 15 amino acids. The CDR3 loop is CASCLRGLGNEKLFF. For the CDR3, the DNA is TGTGCCAGCTGTTTACGGGGACTTGGGAATGAAAAACTGTTTTTT.